The next 17 T cell receptor beta chains were all read from a single sample in a study of T-cell reconstitution after alpha-beta-depleted transplantation in children. Researchers prepared the TCRbeta library using unique molecular identifiers, the study reports. TCRdb processed the PCR reads anew with MiXCR; each CDR3 protein has one entry. The data show roughly 590,000 distinct CDR3 sequences, approximately 17% seen once. Sequencing was performed on PBMCs from the stem cell graft donor, taken from the stem cell graft. These receptors were collected from a human donor who donated a stem cell graft to a child with acute myeloid leukemia.

In this sample, this clonotype turned up many times. This rearrangement joins TRBV20-1 to TRBJ2-1; the D gene is possibly TRBD2 (5 bases). V gave up 0 bases and J gave up 1 base, with 13 bases separating them. This CDR3 spans 16 amino acids. Per the germline V gene, CDR1 is DFQATT and CDR2 is SNEGSKA (reference sequence). The CDR3 DNA reads TGCAGTGCTAGAGATCTCCTAGGGAGATCCTACAATGAGCAGTTCTTC. This codes for CSARDLLGRSYNEQFF.

Comments on this clonotype: A much larger clone differs from this one at a single base, so this may be a read error. The V call is TRBV20-1, the J call TRBJ1-2; D is unresolved. The CDR3 is 12 residues long. V shed 5 bases and J shed 8 bases, with 15 bases lying between them. Germline CDR1 and CDR2: DFQATT and SNEGSKA (reference sequence). CDR3 sequence: CSAHSGVRGYTF. DNA for the CDR3: TGCAGTGCTCACAGTGGGGTTAGAGGCTACACCTTC.

This clonotype was counted only a few times. The V gene is TRBV5-1, the J gene TRBJ2-2, with 10 bases identical to TRBD1. V shed 6 bases and J 3 bases; nucleotides not matched to a gene: 2. Per the germline V gene, CDR1 is SGHRS and CDR2 is YFSETQ. The CDR3 is made up of 14 amino acids. The CDR3 loop is CASTGQGDTGELFF. The DNA for the CDR3 is TGCGCCAGCACCGGACAGGGGGACACCGGGGAGCTGTTTTTT.

Points on this clonotype: Just one base apart from a much larger clone, this may be a read error. The J gene is TRBJ2-1, the V gene TRBV7-2; TRBD2 aligns across 9 bases. The CDR3 is 15 amino acids. Germline V gives CDR1 SGHTA, CDR2 FQGNSA. The CDR3 sequence is CASSASGGPYNDQFF. The CDR3 DNA reads TGTGCCAGCAGCGCCAGCGGGGGGCCTTACAATGACCAGTTCTTC.

V gene TRBV20-1 combines with J gene TRBJ2-5; TRBD1 agrees at 10 bases. CDR1 is DFQATT, CDR2 SNEGSKA, per germline (reference sequence). This CDR3 is built from 16 residues. Trimming removed 5 bases from V and 1 base from J; junction bases left unmatched: 10. CDR3 nucleotides: TGCAGTGCTTTCCAGCCGGGACAGGGGATCCAAGAGACCCAGTACTTC. This sequence encodes CSAFQPGQGIQETQYF.

This clonotype was detected ten times or more. CDR3 loop: CSASGGPLVMDEAFF. In DNA, the CDR3 is TGCAGTGCTAGTGGGGGGCCGCTAGTAATGGATGAAGCTTTCTTT. The chain is built from TRBV20-1 and TRBJ1-1; weak D call: TRBD1 (6 bases). CDR1 and CDR2 (germline): DFQATT, SNEGSKA (reference sequence). CDR3 size: 15 residues. V lost 3 bases and J 7 bases, leaving 21 bases between the germline ends.

This clonotype came up a few times. The genes are TRBV2 and TRBJ1-6; D is unresolved. Germline V lookup: CDR1 SNHLY, CDR2 FYNNEI. The CDR3 runs 16 residues. V shed 2 bases and J shed 3 bases, with 11 bases lying between them. CDR3 sequence: CASSESNSNYNSPLHF. The CDR3, as DNA: TGTGCCAGCAGTGAAAGTAATTCCAACTATAATTCACCCCTCCACTTT. The whole variable domain, remainder taken from reference TRBV2 and TRBJ1-6, is EPEVTQTPSHQVTQMGQEVILRCVPISNHLYFYWYRQILGQKVEFLVSFYNNEISEKSEIFDDQFSVERPDGSNFTLKIRSTKLEDSAMYFCASSESNSNYNSPLHFGNGTRLTVT.

As concerns this clonotype: Given a much more abundant clone one base away, this may be a read error. The rearrangement uses TRBV13 and TRBJ2-1; 10 bases fit TRBD1. The V gene end was trimmed by 6 bases and the J gene end by 8 bases; junction bases not matched to a gene: 7. The germline V gene encodes CDR1 PRHDT and CDR2 FYEKMQ (reference sequence). The CDR3 runs to 14 residues. The CDR3: CASSPGQGGDEQFF. The DNA for the CDR3 is TGTGCCAGCAGTCCTGGACAGGGGGGGGATGAGCAGTTCTTC.

This clonotype was counted between two and nine times. This chain links TRBV7-2 with TRBJ2-5, with 7 nucleotides matching TRBD1. Unmatched junction bases numbered 7, after V lost 5 bases and J lost 4 bases. The CDR3 contains 14 residues. CDR1 is SGHTA, CDR2 FQGNSA, per germline. CDR3 bases: TGTGCCAGCAGCCCCCCCGGGGACAGAGAGACCCAGTACTTC. This translates into CASSPPGDRETQYF. The full variable domain, in which reference TRBV7-2 and TRBJ2-5 provide the parts outside the CDR3, is GAGVSQSPSNKVTEKGKDVELRCDPISGHTALYWYRQSLGQGLEFLIYFQGNSAPDKSGLPSDRFSAERTGGSVSTLTIQRTQQEDSAVYLCASSPPGDRETQYFGPGTRLLVL.

This clonotype was found a few times. The chain has TRBV29-1 and TRBJ2-3; perhaps D is TRBD1 or TRBD2 (6 bases each). Germline-derived CDR1 and CDR2 are SQVTM and ANQGSEA. This CDR3 contains 12 residues. The V end was cut by 7 bases, the J end by 2 bases, with 10 bases between. CDR3 nucleotide sequence: TGCAGCGCCGGGGGCCACACAGATACGCAGTATTTT. Its translation is CSAGGHTDTQYF.

This clonotype was counted ten times or more. V usage is TRBV6-4 and J usage is TRBJ2-1; weak D call: TRBD2 (7 bases). The CDR3 is made up of 15 amino acids. V gave up 2 bases and J gave up 6 bases, with 14 bases separating them. CDR1 is MRHNA and CDR2 is SNTAGT in the germline V gene. CDR3 residues: CASSDAGGLFNEQFF. In DNA form, the CDR3 reads TGTGCCAGCAGTGACGCCGGGGGGCTCTTCAATGAGCAGTTCTTC.

Concerning this clonotype: Compared with germline, one end of the junction differs, possibly owing to a read error. The V call is TRBV11-2, the J call TRBJ2-3, with TRBD1 matching over 7 bases. The CDR3 contains 15 residues. The germline V gene encodes CDR1 SGHAT and CDR2 FQNNGV. The CDR3 protein is CASSRQGSSTDRQYF. The CDR3 DNA follows: TGTGCCAGCAGCCGACAGGGATCCAGCACAGATAGGCAGTATTTT.

This clonotype was seen repeatedly, ten times or more. The chain has TRBV29-1 and TRBJ2-3; D may be TRBD2 (6 bases). The V gene's germline CDR1 is SQVTM and CDR2 ANQGSEA. Trimming removed 0 bases from V and 5 bases from J, with 9 bases in between. The CDR3 runs 13 residues. CDR3 sequence (DNA): TGCAGCGTTGAAGAAAGGGGAGGAGATACGCAGTATTTT. This gives the protein CSVEERGGDTQYF.

The rearrangement joins TRBV4-1 to TRBJ1-4; D is ambiguous. Germline V gene data show CDR1 as MGHRA and CDR2 as YSYEKL. The V gene lost 1 base and the J gene lost 5 bases, with 5 bases spanning the gap. The CDR3 length is 13 residues. This CDR3 is CASSQVGNEKLFF. The CDR3 DNA reads as TGCGCCAGCAGCCAAGTCGGCAATGAAAAACTGTTTTTT.

The chain combines TRBV7-9 with TRBJ2-2, with D maybe TRBD2 (6 bases). Looked up from germline, CDR1 is SEHNR and CDR2 is FQNEAQ (reference sequence). CDR3 length: 16 residues. Trimming removed 0 bases at V and 5 bases at J, with 13 bases between. CDR3 DNA sequence: TGTGCCAGCAGCTTAGCGGTGGTTAGCGGTACCGGGGAGCTGTTTTTT. It encodes CASSLAVVSGTGELFF.

The chain recombines TRBV12-3 or TRBV12-4 with TRBJ2-3; D might be TRBD1 (5 bases). The CDR3 spans 15 residues. The germline V and J ends were trimmed by 5 bases and 6 bases, with 18 bases remaining between them. The CDR3 coding sequence is TGTGCCAGCAGTCTGTTTTCAGGGTCCTACGATACGCAGTATTTT. Amino acid sequence: CASSLFSGSYDTQYF.

This clonotype showed up many times. The chain couples TRBV29-1 to TRBJ2-7, with D possibly TRBD2 on 6 matching bases. The V end was cut by 6 bases, the J end by 4 bases, with 19 bases between. This CDR3 has 14 residues. CDR1 and CDR2 from the germline V gene are SQVTM and ANQGSEA. The CDR3, as DNA: TGCAGCGTCTCTGGAGGGCAGATCCCATACGAGCAGTACTTC. Translated: CSVSGGQIPYEQYF.